The 9 T cell receptor beta chains reported below all come from one sample, sequenced in a study of patients and donors after allogeneic stem cell transplantation. Using its own MiXCR run on the RT-PCR reads, TCRdb lists one record per CDR3 protein. Of over 400,000 distinct CDR3 sequences in the sample, roughly 17% were seen once. Sequencing was done on a sample of blood, either unsorted or a sorted T cell fraction (not recorded which). The receptors stem from a human donor who was either an allogeneic HSCT recipient or a stem cell or donor lymphocyte infusion donor (not recorded which). It is not recorded whose cells these are; they may come from a transplant donor.

This clonotype occurred a few times. The J gene is TRBJ2-7, the V gene TRBV24-1; D tentatively fits TRBD1 or TRBD2 (5 bases each). CDR3 length: 15 amino acids. Trimming removed 1 base from V and 9 bases from J, with 18 bases in between. Per the germline V gene, CDR1 is KGHDR and CDR2 is SFDVKD. Here the CDR3 DNA reads TGTGCCACCAGTGATTTACCCCGGGGCCCAAGTGGGCAGTACTTC. Translating it yields CATSDLPRGPSGQYF.

This clonotype has more than one count but fewer than ten. The rearrangement joins TRBV7-6 to TRBJ2-2; D might be TRBD1 (5 bases). Germline CDR1 and CDR2: SGHVS and FNYEAQ. The V end was cut by 6 bases, the J end by 4 bases, with 9 bases between. The CDR3 runs 13 residues. CDR3 DNA sequence: TGTGCCAGCAGGCCCCAGGGCACCGGGGAGCTGTTTTTT. Protein product: CASRPQGTGELFF.

This chain joins TRBV28 and TRBJ1-5; D gene ambiguous. Germline CDR1 and CDR2: MDHEN and SYDVKM. Trimming shortened V by 5 bases and J by 0 bases, and 8 bases separated the two germline ends. The CDR3 is 14 residues long. CDR3 sequence (DNA): TGTGCCAGCAGTCAGGCATATAGCAATCAGCCCCAGCATTTT. Its protein product is CASSQAYSNQPQHF.

In DNA form, the CDR3 reads TGTGCCACCTCGGGCACAGGATCAAGGCAGCCCCAGCATTTT. Protein: CATSGTGSRQPQHF. The rearrangement joins TRBV24-1 to TRBJ1-5, with D perhaps TRBD1 (5 bases). This CDR3 region has 14 residues. Per germline, CDR1 KGHDR and CDR2 SFDVKD. V was clipped by 9 bases and J by 7 bases, with 18 bases between them.

This clonotype came up a few times. V gene TRBV4-1 combines with J gene TRBJ2-1; possibly TRBD2 for D (7 bases). The CDR3 spans 12 residues. Per the germline V gene, CDR1 is MGHRA and CDR2 is YSYEKL. The V end was cut by 4 bases, the J end by 8 bases, with 9 bases between. CDR3: CASSRGGHEQFF. The CDR3 coding sequence is TGCGCCAGCAGCCGCGGGGGCCATGAGCAGTTCTTC.

This chain joins TRBV5-1 and TRBJ1-1; TRBD1 is a possible D gene (5 bases). The CDR3 sequence is 15 residues long. Germline V gene sequence: CDR1 SGHRS, CDR2 YFSETQ. V was pared by 7 bases and J by 1 base, with 17 bases between. CDR3 bases: TGCGCCAGCGCAGCTTGGGGCGGGGAGAACACTGAAGCTTTCTTT. Its protein product is CASAAWGGENTEAFF.

The table lists this clonotype with a few counts. The rearrangement uses TRBV4-3 and TRBJ1-4; D is unresolved. The V end lost 0 bases, the J end lost 4 bases, and 15 bases lay between the germline ends. Germline V gene sequence: CDR1 LGHNA, CDR2 YSLEER. The CDR3 runs to 17 residues. The CDR3: CASSQDRFSGVNEKLFF. The CDR3 DNA reads as TGCGCCAGCAGCCAAGACAGATTTAGTGGGGTTAATGAAAAACTGTTTTTT.

The chain links TRBV20-1 to TRBJ1-2; D is undetermined. The V end was cut by 0 bases, the J end by 5 bases, with 13 bases between. This CDR3 is 14 amino acids long. The V gene's germline CDR1 is DFQATT and CDR2 SNEGSKA (reference sequence). CDR3 sequence: CSARDPVGGYGYTF. The CDR3 DNA follows: TGCAGTGCTAGAGATCCAGTGGGAGGGTATGGCTACACCTTC.

In its sample, this clonotype was seen once. The rearrangement uses TRBV4-3 and TRBJ1-2; no clear D gene. The CDR3 spans 15 residues. Germline V gene lookup returns CDR1 LGHNA and CDR2 YSLEER. V was trimmed by 0 bases and J by 7 bases, leaving 15 bases between them. This chain's CDR3 is CASSQDRQVRSGYTF. In DNA, the CDR3 is TGCGCCAGCAGCCAAGATAGGCAGGTTAGAAGTGGCTACACCTTC.